This T cell receptor beta chain was captured in a study of PD-1 blockade in classical Hodgkin lymphoma. Findings of the study overall: A significant rise in TCR diversity was seen by C4D1 for CD4+ cells but not for CD8+ cells. The causes of the repertoire differences, possibly disease activity or prior therapy, remain undefined. Newly diagnosed patients had baseline TCR diversity that was reportedly lower than that of healthy donors.

J lost 2 bases, V lost 4 bases, and 3 bases had no gene match. Germline CDR1 reads WNHNN; CDR2 reads SYGVQD (reference sequence). The CDR3 covers 15 residues. Regarding this clone: The antigen remains undetermined.

Each of the patients experienced relapse following autologous stem cell transplantation, and their brentuximab vedotin exposure differed. Complete response, partial response or progressive disease made up the best responses. Clones were sequenced by immunoSEQ multiplex PCR, and TCRdb holds only the in-frame ones, with some missing. The sample shows tens of thousands of clones, less than 85% of them seen only once. The sequence derives from a human donor with classical Hodgkin lymphoma. The chain combines TRBV10-1 with TRBJ1-3; 9 bases are a match to TRBD1. Material: peripheral blood mononuclear cells (PBMCs), obtained before the second cycle of nivolumab. This chain's CDR3 is CASSGGQGPGNTIYF. CDR3 DNA sequence: TGCGCCAGCAGTGGGGGACAGGGACCTGGAAACACCATATATTTT.